The present TCR beta chain was sequenced within a study of regulatory T cells in long-lasting Graves disease. On the study more broadly: Graves' patients diagnosed newly had used antithyroid drugs under 3 months.

Both iRepertoire HTBI primers and Arm-PCR of CDR3 regions were used to build the TCR beta libraries. A single record per CDR3 protein comes from TCRdb applying MiXCR to the multiplex PCR reads. This table has hundreds of thousands of distinct CDR3 sequences, around 17% appearing once. As for time point: newly diagnosed GD, antithyroid drugs for less than 3 months. PBMC RNA served as the TCR library source. Trimming cost V 1 base and J 0 bases, with 4 bases left between them. From germline, CDR1 is SGHVS and CDR2 FNYEAQ. CDR3 size: 14 residues. On this clonotype: A read error may explain this, as a much larger clone is one base away.

The same sample was also studied in work on T cells in Graves' hyperthyroidism and ophthalmopathy.

The chain joins TRBV7-6 to TRBJ1-5; D not resolved. The TCR sequence derives from a woman in her twenties or thirties with Graves disease. This material consisted of peripheral blood mononuclear cells (PBMCs), taken at new diagnosis, from a patient treated with antithyroid drugs. The CDR3 nucleotides read TGTGCCAGCAGCTTAGACGATAGCAATCAGCCCCAGCATTTT. It translates to CASSLDDSNQPQHF.